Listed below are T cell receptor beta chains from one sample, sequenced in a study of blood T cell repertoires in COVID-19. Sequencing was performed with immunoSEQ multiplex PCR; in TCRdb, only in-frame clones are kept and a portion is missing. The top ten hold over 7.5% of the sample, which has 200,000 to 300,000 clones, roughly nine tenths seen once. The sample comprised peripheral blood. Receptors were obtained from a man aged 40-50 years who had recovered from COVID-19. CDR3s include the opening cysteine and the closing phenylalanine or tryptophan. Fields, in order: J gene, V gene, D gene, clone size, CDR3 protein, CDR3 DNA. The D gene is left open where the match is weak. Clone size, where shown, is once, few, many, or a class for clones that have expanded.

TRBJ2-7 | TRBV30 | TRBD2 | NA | CAWSDSGRARYEQYF | TGTGCCTGGAGCGATTCCGGGAGGGCCAGGTACGAGCAGTACTTC
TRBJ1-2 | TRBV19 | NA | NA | CASTFITAGYGYTF | TGTGCCAGTACTTTTATTACGGCAGGCTATGGCTACACCTTC
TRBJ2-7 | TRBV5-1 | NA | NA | CASSLSQGDEQYF | TGCGCCAGCAGCCTGTCACAGGGAGACGAGCAGTACTTC
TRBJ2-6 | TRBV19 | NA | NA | CASSITGQIYSGANVLTF | TGTGCCAGTAGTATTACTGGACAGATTTACTCTGGGGCCAACGTCCTGACTTTC
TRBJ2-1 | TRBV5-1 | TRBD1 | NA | CASSFGTGFYNEQFF | TGCGCCAGCAGCTTCGGGACAGGATTTTACAATGAGCAGTTCTTC
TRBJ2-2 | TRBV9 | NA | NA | CASTLIDTGELFF | TGTGCCAGCACCCTAATAGACACCGGGGAGCTGTTTTTT
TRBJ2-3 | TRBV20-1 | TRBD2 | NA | CSASVASGGTDTQYF | TGCAGTGCTAGTGTGGCTAGCGGGGGGACAGATACGCAGTATTTT
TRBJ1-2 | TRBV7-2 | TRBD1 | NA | CASSFHDRAYGYTF | TGTGCCAGCAGCTTCCACGACAGGGCGTATGGCTACACCTTC
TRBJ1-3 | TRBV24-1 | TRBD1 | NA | CATLTMGRGRFGNTIYF | TGTGCCACCTTAACGATGGGCAGGGGGCGATTCGGAAACACCATATATTTT
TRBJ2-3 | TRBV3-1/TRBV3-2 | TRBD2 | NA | CASKEAGGRSDTQYF | TGTGCCAGCAAAGAAGCGGGAGGGCGATCAGATACGCAGTATTTT
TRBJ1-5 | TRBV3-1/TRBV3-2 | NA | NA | CASSQDPGFQPQHF | TGTGCCAGCAGCCAAGACCCGGGGTTTCAGCCCCAGCATTTT
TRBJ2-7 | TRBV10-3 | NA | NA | CAISDLRTFYEQYF | TGTGCCATCAGTGACCTTCGGACTTTCTACGAGCAGTACTTC
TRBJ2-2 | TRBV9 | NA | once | CASSVGRGDKNTGELFF | TGTGCCAGCAGCGTAGGTCGAGGGGACAAGAACACCGGGGAGCTGTTTTTT
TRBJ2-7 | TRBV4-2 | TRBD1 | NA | CAERDRRLSYEQYF | TGTGCCGAACGGGACAGGAGACTATCCTACGAGCAGTACTTC
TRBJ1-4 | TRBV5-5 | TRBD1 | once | CASSFLPGQGANEKLFF | TGTGCCAGCAGCTTCCTACCCGGACAGGGGGCTAATGAAAAACTGTTTTTT
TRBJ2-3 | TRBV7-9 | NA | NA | CASSPRRGADTQYF | TGTGCCAGCAGCCCCCGCAGGGGAGCAGATACGCAGTATTTT
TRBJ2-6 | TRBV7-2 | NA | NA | CASSLSGSGANVLTF | TGTGCCAGCAGCTTATCAGGGTCTGGGGCCAACGTCCTGACTTTC
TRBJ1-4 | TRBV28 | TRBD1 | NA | CASRARGITNEKLFF | TGTGCCAGCAGGGCCAGGGGGATAACTAATGAAAAACTGTTTTTT
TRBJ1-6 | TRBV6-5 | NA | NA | CATSRGGKNSPLHF | TGTGCCACCTCAAGGGGGGGTAAGAATTCACCCCTCCACTTT
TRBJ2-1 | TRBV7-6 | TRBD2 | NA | CASSFRSSGVSYNEQFF | TGTGCCAGCAGCTTCAGATCTAGCGGGGTCTCCTACAATGAGCAGTTCTTC